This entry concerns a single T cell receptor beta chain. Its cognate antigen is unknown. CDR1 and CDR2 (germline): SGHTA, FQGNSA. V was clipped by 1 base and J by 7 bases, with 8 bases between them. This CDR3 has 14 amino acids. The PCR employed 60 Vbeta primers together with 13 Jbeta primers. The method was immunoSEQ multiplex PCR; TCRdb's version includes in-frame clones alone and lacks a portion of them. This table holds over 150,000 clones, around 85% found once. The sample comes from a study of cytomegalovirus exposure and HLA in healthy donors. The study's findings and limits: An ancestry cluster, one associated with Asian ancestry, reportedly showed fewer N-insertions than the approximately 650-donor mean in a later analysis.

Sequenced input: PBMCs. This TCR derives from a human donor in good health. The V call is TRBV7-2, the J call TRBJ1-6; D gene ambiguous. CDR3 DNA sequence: TGTGCCAGCAGCTTAGTAGTGTTGAATTCACCCCTCCACTTT. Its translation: CASSLVVLNSPLHF. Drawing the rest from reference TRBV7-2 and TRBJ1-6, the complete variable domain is GAGVSQSPSNKVTEKGKDVELRCDPISGHTALYWYRQSLGQGLEFLIYFQGNSAPDKSGLPSDRFSAERTGGSVSTLTIQRTQQEDSAVYLCASSLVVLNSPLHFGNGTRLTVT.